The rows below give T cell receptor beta chains drawn from one sample of a study of tumor-infiltrating lymphocytes in primary liver carcinoma. TCRdb reprocessed the multiplex PCR reads via MiXCR and lists one record per CDR3 protein. This table holds fewer than 350,000 distinct CDR3 sequences, 65% found once. The specimen sequenced was peripheral blood. These receptors all come from a man aged 40-55 years with primary liver carcinoma and hepatitis B virus infection. Both conserved end residues are trimmed from each CDR3. Each record gives: J gene, V gene, CDR3 protein.

j_call: TRBJ2-4; v_call: TRBV29-1; cdr3_aa: SVAGQGNIQY
j_call: TRBJ2-2; v_call: TRBV11-2; cdr3_aa: ASSLVTEAGELF
j_call: TRBJ2-3; v_call: TRBV28; cdr3_aa: VIGAGGIQDTQY
j_call: TRBJ2-2; v_call: TRBV29-1; cdr3_aa: SDAWQAGGELL
j_call: TRBJ1-4; v_call: TRBV29-1; cdr3_aa: SVLRSTNEKLF
j_call: TRBJ2-5; v_call: TRBV11-2; cdr3_aa: ASIVTGAETLY
j_call: TRBJ2-6; v_call: TRBV30; cdr3_aa: AWTGSGANVLT
j_call: TRBJ2-1; v_call: TRBV10-3; cdr3_aa: AVSGIGDSLYNEQF
j_call: TRBJ2-7; v_call: TRBV4-2; cdr3_aa: ASSQAGTSGTSYEQY
j_call: TRBJ1-1; v_call: TRBV6-5; cdr3_aa: ASSYSYSPEAF
j_call: TRBJ2-3; v_call: TRBV6-5; cdr3_aa: ASSYGLTGTDTQY
j_call: TRBJ1-2; v_call: TRBV5-6; cdr3_aa: ASSWGTGVYGYT
j_call: TRBJ2-1; v_call: TRBV11-1; cdr3_aa: VSGPEGESEQF
j_call: TRBJ1-2; v_call: TRBV7-9; cdr3_aa: ASSFLTEGNLYGYT
j_call: TRBJ2-3; v_call: TRBV11-3; cdr3_aa: VSSFSGRRADTQY
j_call: TRBJ2-1; v_call: TRBV12-3/TRBV12-4; cdr3_aa: ASGPHRGLAMGEQL
j_call: TRBJ2-3; v_call: TRBV4-1; cdr3_aa: VSSQEPRSPTDTLY
j_call: TRBJ1-1; v_call: TRBV5-1; cdr3_aa: ASSTPLGGGLSTEAF
j_call: TRBJ1-5; v_call: TRBV12-3/TRBV12-4; cdr3_aa: ASITLGAPPH
j_call: TRBJ2-1; v_call: TRBV7-8; cdr3_aa: ASSTDRSAEQF
j_call: TRBJ2-3; v_call: TRBV11-2; cdr3_aa: ASSLDSTDMKY
j_call: TRBJ1-1; v_call: TRBV6-6; cdr3_aa: ASSFRDPQNAEAF
j_call: TRBJ1-5; v_call: TRBV11-2; cdr3_aa: ASNQGGLSNQPQH
j_call: TRBJ1-1; v_call: TRBV30; cdr3_aa: AWSLIVNSEAF
j_call: TRBJ2-3; v_call: TRBV4-3; cdr3_aa: ASSLGSLSTDTQY
j_call: TRBJ2-7; v_call: TRBV4-1; cdr3_aa: ASSQGRQTIGEQY
j_call: TRBJ1-6; v_call: TRBV28; cdr3_aa: ASSFPDGNSPLH
j_call: TRBJ2-7; v_call: TRBV4-3; cdr3_aa: ASSQYTGEVTYEQY
j_call: TRBJ1-5; v_call: TRBV4-3; cdr3_aa: ASSQDRFVNQPQH
j_call: TRBJ1-2; v_call: TRBV30; cdr3_aa: AWRYGGQYGYT
j_call: TRBJ2-5; v_call: TRBV11-1; cdr3_aa: ASSLEVHEAQY
j_call: TRBJ1-4; v_call: TRBV6-1; cdr3_aa: ASWDGPSTNEKLF
j_call: TRBJ1-1; v_call: TRBV28; cdr3_aa: ASRGRLGEDNTKAF
j_call: TRBJ1-1; v_call: TRBV6-1; cdr3_aa: ASITPAQGLAMNTEAF
j_call: TRBJ2-7; v_call: TRBV10-3; cdr3_aa: TINEQGPTYEQY
j_call: TRBJ2-7; v_call: TRBV29-1; cdr3_aa: SVADSYEQY
j_call: TRBJ2-7; v_call: TRBV6-1; cdr3_aa: ASRTAGQNYEQY
j_call: TRBJ2-7; v_call: TRBV7-8; cdr3_aa: ASSLTAVANYEQY
j_call: TRBJ2-5; v_call: TRBV5-4; cdr3_aa: ASSLAAETHY
j_call: TRBJ2-1; v_call: TRBV28; cdr3_aa: ASSSPLAGGYSEQF
j_call: TRBJ1-2; v_call: TRBV11-2; cdr3_aa: ASSQDRDHGYT
j_call: TRBJ2-1; v_call: TRBV14; cdr3_aa: ASSQVLAGLYNEQF
j_call: TRBJ1-5; v_call: TRBV6-6; cdr3_aa: ASSYRASNQPQH
j_call: TRBJ2-2; v_call: TRBV28; cdr3_aa: ASTEAGGAPGELF
j_call: TRBJ2-3; v_call: TRBV5-6; cdr3_aa: ASSTSHDYSMSTDTRY
j_call: TRBJ2-1; v_call: TRBV4-2; cdr3_aa: ARSHAGGQGNNERF
j_call: TRBJ1-2; v_call: TRBV28; cdr3_aa: VSSLGFSLLNYGYT
j_call: TRBJ2-3; v_call: TRBV11-2; cdr3_aa: ASSFNYEGAQY
j_call: TRBJ1-5; v_call: TRBV6-2/TRBV6-3; cdr3_aa: ASSPRGSNQPQH
j_call: TRBJ2-7; v_call: TRBV7-9; cdr3_aa: ASSLSSGEQY
j_call: TRBJ1-2; v_call: TRBV14; cdr3_aa: ASNLRGTVDRALGGYT
j_call: TRBJ2-7; v_call: TRBV28; cdr3_aa: ASSSAGQFSYEQY
j_call: TRBJ2-5; v_call: TRBV5-1; cdr3_aa: ASSQYDRETHY
j_call: TRBJ2-1; v_call: TRBV5-4; cdr3_aa: TSSSLETSYNEQF
j_call: TRBJ2-1; v_call: TRBV11-2; cdr3_aa: ASSLVGTSDYNDQL
j_call: TRBJ2-5; v_call: TRBV10-3; cdr3_aa: ANGQGGEETQY
j_call: TRBJ2-3; v_call: TRBV29-1; cdr3_aa: SFRATSTDTQY
j_call: TRBJ2-7; v_call: TRBV6-2/TRBV6-3; cdr3_aa: ASKGLAQLGEQY